Listed below are T cell receptor beta chains from one sample, sequenced in a study of blood T cells in healthy people across ages. TCRdb reprocessed the 5' RACE reads via MiXCR and lists one record per CDR3 protein. Among over 1,500,000 distinct CDR3 sequences listed, about 39% were seen once. The sample consisted of blood. These receptor sequences come from a human donor in good health. The CDR3 runs from the conserved cysteine through the conserved F or W. The order of the fields is CDR3 length, V gene, clone size, J gene, D gene, CDR3 protein, CDR3 DNA. A D gene is named only where the DNA matches it firmly. Clone size is shown for a subset of rows, as once, few, many or a class of expanded clone.

CDR3 length: 15
V gene: TRBV6-6
clone size: few
J gene: TRBJ1-2
D gene: NA
CDR3 protein: CASSYDPQLHYGYTF
CDR3 DNA: TGTGCCAGCAGTTATGATCCTCAACTGCACTATGGCTACACCTTC

CDR3 length: 15
V gene: TRBV29-1
clone size: NA
J gene: TRBJ2-1
D gene: TRBD2
CDR3 protein: CSASGGGNAYNEQFF
CDR3 DNA: TGCAGCGCCTCGGGGGGGGGCAACGCCTACAATGAGCAGTTCTTC

CDR3 length: 13
V gene: TRBV27
clone size: NA
J gene: TRBJ2-7
D gene: TRBD1
CDR3 protein: CTSSPGQGYEQYF
CDR3 DNA: TGTACCAGCAGTCCGGGACAGGGTTACGAGCAGTACTTC

CDR3 length: 16
V gene: TRBV5-6
clone size: once
J gene: TRBJ2-4
D gene: TRBD1
CDR3 protein: CASSTIGTDFRGEQYF
CDR3 DNA: TGTGCCAGCAGTACTATAGGGACAGATTTTAGGGGAGAGCAGTACTTC

CDR3 length: 15
V gene: TRBV4-1
clone size: few
J gene: TRBJ2-7
D gene: NA
CDR3 protein: CASSQDGSPPYEQYF
CDR3 DNA: TGCGCCAGCAGCCAAGACGGGAGCCCACCCTACGAGCAGTACTTC

CDR3 length: 14
V gene: TRBV5-1
clone size: NA
J gene: TRBJ2-5
D gene: TRBD1
CDR3 protein: CASSRQGNQETQYF
CDR3 DNA: TGCGCCAGCAGCCGACAGGGTAACCAAGAGACCCAGTACTTC

CDR3 length: 14
V gene: TRBV11-2
clone size: NA
J gene: TRBJ1-2
D gene: NA
CDR3 protein: CASSLRGKDYGYTF
CDR3 DNA: TGTGCCAGCAGCTTAAGAGGAAAGGACTATGGCTACACCTTC

CDR3 length: 14
V gene: TRBV5-1
clone size: NA
J gene: TRBJ2-7
D gene: NA
CDR3 protein: CASSLLRKGDEQYF
CDR3 DNA: TGCGCCAGCAGCTTATTGAGGAAAGGAGACGAGCAGTACTTC

CDR3 length: 16
V gene: TRBV6-6
clone size: NA
J gene: TRBJ2-2
D gene: NA
CDR3 protein: CASSKADSANTGELFF
CDR3 DNA: TGTGCCAGCAGCAAAGCCGACAGCGCGAACACCGGGGAGCTGTTTTTT

CDR3 length: 14
V gene: TRBV25-1
clone size: NA
J gene: TRBJ1-4
D gene: NA
CDR3 protein: CASSDGVTDEKLFF
CDR3 DNA: TGTGCCAGCAGTGATGGGGTTACAGATGAAAAACTGTTTTTT

CDR3 length: 14
V gene: TRBV10-3
clone size: once
J gene: TRBJ2-5
D gene: NA
CDR3 protein: CASKTGLTEETQYF
CDR3 DNA: TGTGCCAGCAAAACCGGATTGACTGAAGAGACCCAGTACTTC

CDR3 length: 15
V gene: TRBV2
clone size: NA
J gene: TRBJ2-5
D gene: NA
CDR3 protein: CASSESDRTQETQYF
CDR3 DNA: TGTGCCAGCAGTGAATCGGACAGAACCCAAGAGACCCAGTACTTC

CDR3 length: 18
V gene: TRBV4-1
clone size: once
J gene: TRBJ2-1
D gene: TRBD2
CDR3 protein: CASSQESTSGGSYNEQFF
CDR3 DNA: TGCGCCAGCAGCCAAGAGAGCACTAGCGGGGGGTCTTACAATGAGCAGTTCTTC

CDR3 length: 13
V gene: TRBV7-9
clone size: few
J gene: TRBJ1-1
D gene: TRBD1
CDR3 protein: CASEGRGHFEAFF
CDR3 DNA: TGTGCCAGCGAAGGGAGGGGGCATTTCGAGGCTTTCTTT

CDR3 length: 14
V gene: TRBV4-1
clone size: NA
J gene: TRBJ2-7
D gene: TRBD1
CDR3 protein: CASSHDRGPYEQYF
CDR3 DNA: TGCGCCAGCAGCCATGACAGGGGACCCTACGAGCAGTACTTC

CDR3 length: 14
V gene: TRBV7-2
clone size: NA
J gene: TRBJ2-3
D gene: NA
CDR3 protein: CAGSLVGSTDTQYF
CDR3 DNA: TGTGCCGGCAGCCTGGTTGGCTCCACAGATACGCAGTATTTT

CDR3 length: 13
V gene: TRBV4-3
clone size: NA
J gene: TRBJ2-1
D gene: TRBD2
CDR3 protein: CASSQDGEGEQFF
CDR3 DNA: TGCGCCAGCAGCCAAGATGGGGAGGGTGAGCAGTTCTTC

CDR3 length: 13
V gene: TRBV2
clone size: once
J gene: TRBJ1-1
D gene: NA
CDR3 protein: CASNADLNTEAFF
CDR3 DNA: TGTGCCAGCAACGCAGATCTGAACACTGAAGCTTTCTTT

CDR3 length: 13
V gene: TRBV7-2
clone size: NA
J gene: TRBJ2-5
D gene: NA
CDR3 protein: CASSLIARDEEYF
CDR3 DNA: TGTGCCAGCAGCTTGATAGCCCGGGACGAGGAGTACTTC

CDR3 length: 15
V gene: TRBV7-9
clone size: NA
J gene: TRBJ1-3
D gene: NA
CDR3 protein: CASSPTRSSGNTIYF
CDR3 DNA: TGTGCCAGCAGCCCTACCAGGAGCTCTGGAAACACCATATATTTT

CDR3 length: 15
V gene: TRBV4-3
clone size: NA
J gene: TRBJ2-1
D gene: NA
CDR3 protein: CASSQDIGSLREQFF
CDR3 DNA: TGCGCCAGCAGCCAAGATATAGGGAGTCTTCGTGAGCAGTTCTTC

CDR3 length: 17
V gene: TRBV5-1
clone size: NA
J gene: TRBJ2-1
D gene: NA
CDR3 protein: CANSEGHVVGGEDEQFF
CDR3 DNA: TGCGCCAACAGCGAGGGACATGTAGTGGGGGGGGAGGATGAGCAGTTCTTC

CDR3 length: 13
V gene: TRBV3-1
clone size: NA
J gene: TRBJ2-5
D gene: NA
CDR3 protein: CASSQDRWETQYF
CDR3 DNA: TGTGCCAGCAGCCAAGATCGATGGGAGACCCAGTACTTC

CDR3 length: 13
V gene: TRBV7-2
clone size: NA
J gene: TRBJ2-5
D gene: NA
CDR3 protein: CASSLFQEKTQYF
CDR3 DNA: TGTGCCAGCAGCTTATTTCAGGAGAAGACCCAGTACTTC

CDR3 length: 17
V gene: TRBV27
clone size: few
J gene: TRBJ1-2
D gene: NA
CDR3 protein: CASSFNRWARLNYGYTF
CDR3 DNA: TGTGCCAGCAGTTTTAATAGATGGGCTAGACTTAACTATGGCTACACCTTC

CDR3 length: 16
V gene: TRBV18
clone size: NA
J gene: TRBJ2-1
D gene: NA
CDR3 protein: CASSREAREVYNEQFF
CDR3 DNA: TGTGCCAGCTCCCGAGAGGCCAGGGAGGTTTACAATGAGCAGTTCTTC

CDR3 length: 16
V gene: TRBV15
clone size: NA
J gene: TRBJ1-4
D gene: TRBD1
CDR3 protein: CATSTGQGESNEKLFF
CDR3 DNA: TGTGCCACCAGCACGGGACAGGGGGAGTCTAATGAAAAACTGTTTTTT

CDR3 length: 13
V gene: TRBV7-6
clone size: NA
J gene: TRBJ1-6
D gene: NA
CDR3 protein: CASSPRYNSPLHF
CDR3 DNA: TGTGCCAGCAGCCCTCGTTATAATTCACCCCTCCACTTT

CDR3 length: 12
V gene: TRBV5-1
clone size: many
J gene: TRBJ1-2
D gene: NA
CDR3 protein: CASSPDRGGYTF
CDR3 DNA: TGTGCCAGCAGCCCAGACCGGGGAGGCTACACCTTC

CDR3 length: 17
V gene: TRBV4-3
clone size: NA
J gene: TRBJ2-2
D gene: NA
CDR3 protein: CASSQSVISGVTGELFF
CDR3 DNA: TGCGCCAGCAGCCAGTCGGTGATTTCGGGGGTGACCGGGGAGCTGTTTTTT

CDR3 length: 13
V gene: TRBV12-3/TRBV12-4
clone size: few
J gene: TRBJ1-2
D gene: NA
CDR3 protein: CASSPFGLYGYTF
CDR3 DNA: TGTGCCAGCAGTCCTTTTGGACTCTATGGCTACACCTTC

CDR3 length: 15
V gene: TRBV5-1
clone size: NA
J gene: TRBJ1-1
D gene: NA
CDR3 protein: CASSLVGSPNTEAFF
CDR3 DNA: TGCGCCAGCAGCTTGGTAGGCTCCCCAAACACTGAAGCTTTCTTT

CDR3 length: 14
V gene: TRBV6-6
clone size: NA
J gene: TRBJ1-5
D gene: NA
CDR3 protein: CASRGDLGNQPQHF
CDR3 DNA: TGTGCCAGCAGAGGGGACCTTGGCAATCAGCCCCAGCATTTT

CDR3 length: 14
V gene: TRBV5-1
clone size: NA
J gene: TRBJ2-7
D gene: NA
CDR3 protein: CASSTQDMSGEQYF
CDR3 DNA: TGCGCCAGCAGCACCCAAGACATGTCCGGCGAGCAGTACTTC

CDR3 length: 15
V gene: TRBV9
clone size: NA
J gene: TRBJ2-7
D gene: TRBD2
CDR3 protein: CASSVNSGGLYEQYF
CDR3 DNA: TGTGCCAGCAGCGTAAATAGCGGGGGTCTCTACGAGCAGTACTTC

CDR3 length: 15
V gene: TRBV12-3/TRBV12-4
clone size: NA
J gene: TRBJ1-5
D gene: NA
CDR3 protein: CASSFSSHSNQPQHF
CDR3 DNA: TGTGCCAGCAGTTTCTCTAGTCATAGCAATCAGCCCCAGCATTTT

CDR3 length: 16
V gene: TRBV11-2
clone size: NA
J gene: TRBJ2-1
D gene: TRBD2
CDR3 protein: CASSRIAGGSYNEQFF
CDR3 DNA: TGTGCCAGCAGCCGGATAGCGGGGGGTTCCTACAATGAGCAGTTCTTC

CDR3 length: 18
V gene: TRBV28
clone size: NA
J gene: TRBJ2-5
D gene: TRBD2
CDR3 protein: CASSLFGTSGGSRETQYF
CDR3 DNA: TGTGCCAGCAGTTTATTTGGGACTAGCGGGGGCTCGAGAGAGACCCAGTACTTC

CDR3 length: 15
V gene: TRBV7-2
clone size: NA
J gene: TRBJ2-3
D gene: NA
CDR3 protein: CASSVYFTSTDTQYF
CDR3 DNA: TGTGCCAGCAGCGTCTACTTCACTAGCACAGATACGCAGTATTTT

CDR3 length: 12
V gene: TRBV12-3/TRBV12-4
clone size: few
J gene: TRBJ2-2
D gene: NA
CDR3 protein: CASSLRDRELFF
CDR3 DNA: TGTGCCAGCAGTTTACGGGATCGGGAGCTGTTTTTT

CDR3 length: 15
V gene: TRBV4-3
clone size: NA
J gene: TRBJ1-3
D gene: NA
CDR3 protein: CASSHDRFPFRGIYF
CDR3 DNA: TGCGCCAGCAGTCACGACAGGTTCCCCTTTCGGGGCATATATTTT

CDR3 length: 15
V gene: TRBV10-2
clone size: few
J gene: TRBJ2-7
D gene: TRBD2
CDR3 protein: CASSDPGLAHYEQYF
CDR3 DNA: TGCGCCAGCAGTGACCCGGGACTAGCGCACTACGAGCAGTACTTC

CDR3 length: 16
V gene: TRBV7-2
clone size: NA
J gene: TRBJ2-3
D gene: TRBD2
CDR3 protein: CASSSQTSGVLDTQYF
CDR3 DNA: TGTGCCAGCAGCTCCCAGACTAGCGGGGTTTTAGATACGCAGTATTTT

CDR3 length: 14
V gene: TRBV7-2
clone size: few
J gene: TRBJ1-2
D gene: TRBD1
CDR3 protein: CASSSDRGRRGYTF
CDR3 DNA: TGTGCCAGCAGTTCGGACAGGGGAAGGCGAGGCTACACCTTC

CDR3 length: 15
V gene: TRBV6-6
clone size: NA
J gene: TRBJ2-3
D gene: NA
CDR3 protein: CASSSASDVFDTQYF
CDR3 DNA: TGTGCCAGCAGTTCAGCGTCTGATGTTTTCGATACGCAGTATTTT

CDR3 length: 18
V gene: TRBV7-2
clone size: many
J gene: TRBJ2-6
D gene: NA
CDR3 protein: CASSLALGGEAGANVLTF
CDR3 DNA: TGTGCCAGCAGCTTAGCGCTAGGGGGTGAGGCTGGGGCCAACGTCCTGACTTTC

CDR3 length: 13
V gene: TRBV30
clone size: NA
J gene: TRBJ1-1
D gene: NA
CDR3 protein: CAWSVKGGTGAFF
CDR3 DNA: TGTGCCTGGAGTGTAAAGGGAGGGACTGGAGCTTTCTTT

CDR3 length: 13
V gene: TRBV29-1
clone size: few
J gene: TRBJ2-3
D gene: NA
CDR3 protein: CSVGVGVGDTQYF
CDR3 DNA: TGCAGCGTTGGAGTAGGGGTGGGAGATACGCAGTATTTT

CDR3 length: 15
V gene: TRBV4-1
clone size: NA
J gene: TRBJ1-6
D gene: NA
CDR3 protein: CASSPGPSPNSPLHF
CDR3 DNA: TGCGCCAGCAGTCCCGGGCCCTCTCCAAATTCACCCCTCCACTTT

CDR3 length: 15
V gene: TRBV19
clone size: NA
J gene: TRBJ1-2
D gene: TRBD1
CDR3 protein: CATTPGQAPNYGYTF
CDR3 DNA: TGTGCCACCACTCCGGGACAGGCACCCAACTATGGCTACACCTTC

CDR3 length: 15
V gene: TRBV11-3
clone size: few
J gene: TRBJ1-2
D gene: NA
CDR3 protein: CASSLVATDRPGYTF
CDR3 DNA: TGTGCCAGCAGCTTAGTGGCGACAGACCGCCCTGGCTACACCTTC

CDR3 length: 17
V gene: TRBV6-4
clone size: NA
J gene: TRBJ1-5
D gene: TRBD1
CDR3 protein: CASSDPRGARENQPQHF
CDR3 DNA: TGTGCCAGCAGTGACCCCAGGGGGGCACGTGAGAATCAGCCCCAGCATTTT

CDR3 length: 15
V gene: TRBV20-1
clone size: few
J gene: TRBJ2-7
D gene: TRBD1
CDR3 protein: CSARKGAIRNYEQYF
CDR3 DNA: TGCAGTGCTAGGAAGGGGGCGATCAGGAATTACGAGCAGTACTTC